A selection of T cell receptor beta chains follows, all from one sample in a study of control samples from healthy donors and cancer patients. The data were produced by immunoSEQ multiplex PCR, yet TCRdb's version contains in-frame clones alone and is incomplete. This sample yields roughly 88,000 clones, of which approximately 93% are seen a single time; roughly 8% belongs to the top ten. Sequencing input: blood. These receptors all come from a man younger than 35 in good health. CDR3s include the opening cysteine and the closing phenylalanine or tryptophan. The D gene is left open where the match is weak. The size entry is marked missing in some rows and otherwise reads once, few, many or a size class.

abundance: .; v_gene: TRBV6-6; j_gene: TRBJ2-1; d_gene: .; CDR3nt: TGTGCCAGCACCTCAACTCGGGGTGAGCAGTTCTTC; CDR3aa: CASTSTRGEQFF
abundance: .; v_gene: TRBV7-9; j_gene: TRBJ2-2; d_gene: TRBD2; CDR3nt: TGTGCCAGCAGCCAGGTCTTGGCGGGAGGTACCGGGGAGCTGTTTTTT; CDR3aa: CASSQVLAGGTGELFF
abundance: .; v_gene: TRBV30; j_gene: TRBJ2-2; d_gene: .; CDR3nt: TGTGCCTGGATAGGCGGAGCCGGGGAGCTGTTTTTT; CDR3aa: CAWIGGAGELFF
abundance: .; v_gene: TRBV11-3; j_gene: TRBJ2-7; d_gene: .; CDR3nt: TGTGCCAGCAGCGACACGGGGGAGCAGTACTTC; CDR3aa: CASSDTGEQYF
abundance: .; v_gene: TRBV3-1/TRBV3-2; j_gene: TRBJ2-2; d_gene: .; CDR3nt: TGTGCCAGCAGCCGGAGGGCGGTGAACACCGGGGAGCTGTTTTTT; CDR3aa: CASSRRAVNTGELFF
abundance: .; v_gene: TRBV7-3; j_gene: TRBJ2-3; d_gene: .; CDR3nt: TGTGCCAGCAGCGGCCCAGGATCCACAGATACGCAGTATTTT; CDR3aa: CASSGPGSTDTQYF
abundance: .; v_gene: TRBV7-7; j_gene: TRBJ2-5; d_gene: TRBD1; CDR3nt: TGTGCCAGCAGCTTAGAGGGGACAGGGGAAGAGACCCAGTACTTC; CDR3aa: CASSLEGTGEETQYF
abundance: .; v_gene: TRBV5-6; j_gene: TRBJ2-3; d_gene: TRBD1; CDR3nt: TGTGCCAGCAGCACAGGGACAGTAGATACGCAGTATTTT; CDR3aa: CASSTGTVDTQYF
abundance: .; v_gene: TRBV6-2/TRBV6-3; j_gene: TRBJ1-2; d_gene: TRBD1; CDR3nt: TGTGCCAGCAGTACCTTGGACAGGGGAGTTGGTGGCTACACCTTC; CDR3aa: CASSTLDRGVGGYTF
abundance: .; v_gene: TRBV5-1; j_gene: TRBJ1-2; d_gene: .; CDR3nt: TGCGCCAGCAGGTTGAGGGGCGGCTACACCTTC; CDR3aa: CASRLRGGYTF
abundance: .; v_gene: TRBV3-1/TRBV3-2; j_gene: TRBJ2-7; d_gene: TRBD1; CDR3nt: TGTGCCAGCAGCCCCGGGACAGCGACCTACGAGCAGTACTTC; CDR3aa: CASSPGTATYEQYF
abundance: .; v_gene: TRBV2; j_gene: TRBJ1-4; d_gene: .; CDR3nt: TGTGCCAGCAGTTTTCCTTCGCAAGATGAAAAACTGTTTTTT; CDR3aa: CASSFPSQDEKLFF
abundance: .; v_gene: TRBV18; j_gene: TRBJ1-1; d_gene: .; CDR3nt: TGTGCCAGCTCGCGAGATATTCTTCAGGGGAACACTGAGGCTTTCTTT; CDR3aa: CASSRDILQGNTEAFF
abundance: .; v_gene: TRBV25-1; j_gene: TRBJ1-1; d_gene: .; CDR3nt: TGTGCCAGCGCAAGGGGCCATTGGGGGGGAGTCACTGAAGCTTTCTTT; CDR3aa: CASARGHWGGVTEAFF
abundance: .; v_gene: TRBV2; j_gene: TRBJ1-5; d_gene: .; CDR3nt: TGTGCCACCCGGAAAAAGGGACTGCATAATCAGCCCCAGCATTTT; CDR3aa: CATRKKGLHNQPQHF
abundance: .; v_gene: TRBV30; j_gene: TRBJ1-1; d_gene: .; CDR3nt: TGTGCCTGGACCGTAATATCAGGGGTTGATGAAGCTTTCTTT; CDR3aa: CAWTVISGVDEAFF
abundance: .; v_gene: TRBV19; j_gene: TRBJ1-6; d_gene: .; CDR3nt: TGTGCCACCAGAGCTGTGCCGGGACAAGATAATTCACCCCTCCACTTT; CDR3aa: CATRAVPGQDNSPLHF
abundance: .; v_gene: TRBV9; j_gene: TRBJ1-2; d_gene: TRBD1; CDR3nt: TGTGCCAGCAGCGTAGCAGGGGGGGCAGGGAAGCTCAACTATGGCTACACCTTC; CDR3aa: CASSVAGGAGKLNYGYTF
abundance: .; v_gene: TRBV5-1; j_gene: TRBJ2-6; d_gene: TRBD1; CDR3nt: TGCGCCAGCAGCTTGGCCGGGACAGGGACCGGGGCCAACGTCCTGACTTTC; CDR3aa: CASSLAGTGTGANVLTF
abundance: .; v_gene: TRBV6-2/TRBV6-3; j_gene: TRBJ2-1; d_gene: TRBD2; CDR3nt: TGTGCCAGCAGTACCGGGGGGGTGGGACTAGGGTACAATGAGCAGTTCTTC; CDR3aa: CASSTGGVGLGYNEQFF
abundance: .; v_gene: TRBV4-2; j_gene: TRBJ2-1; d_gene: .; CDR3nt: TGTGCCAGCAGCCATCGAACGGGGGACAGCAATGAGCAGTTCTTC; CDR3aa: CASSHRTGDSNEQFF
abundance: once; v_gene: TRBV7-8; j_gene: TRBJ1-2; d_gene: TRBD1; CDR3nt: TGTGCCAGCAGCTCGTCCCGGGACAGGGCCTACGGCTACACCTTC; CDR3aa: CASSSSRDRAYGYTF
abundance: .; v_gene: TRBV19; j_gene: TRBJ2-6; d_gene: .; CDR3nt: TGTGCCGGAGGACAGACTGGGGCCAACGTCCTGACTTTC; CDR3aa: CAGGQTGANVLTF
abundance: .; v_gene: TRBV27; j_gene: TRBJ1-6; d_gene: TRBD1; CDR3nt: TGTGCCAGCAGGATACAGGGGGCTTTTAATTCACCCCTCCACTTT; CDR3aa: CASRIQGAFNSPLHF
abundance: .; v_gene: TRBV19; j_gene: TRBJ1-2; d_gene: .; CDR3nt: TGTGCCAGTACCCCCGTCAGGGGTTTTTATGGCTACACCTTC; CDR3aa: CASTPVRGFYGYTF
abundance: .; v_gene: TRBV12-3/TRBV12-4; j_gene: TRBJ2-7; d_gene: .; CDR3nt: TGTGCCAGCAGTTTGGGCAGAGGCAACGAGCAGTACTTC; CDR3aa: CASSLGRGNEQYF
abundance: .; v_gene: TRBV7-2; j_gene: TRBJ1-1; d_gene: .; CDR3nt: TGTGCCAGCAGCCCCAGCCCGACAGTTATCGTCACTGAAGCTTTCTTT; CDR3aa: CASSPSPTVIVTEAFF
abundance: .; v_gene: TRBV12-5; j_gene: TRBJ1-5; d_gene: TRBD1; CDR3nt: TGTGCTAGTGGTTTCGGACAGGCCACTAATCAGCCCCAGCATTTT; CDR3aa: CASGFGQATNQPQHF
abundance: .; v_gene: TRBV5-1; j_gene: TRBJ1-2; d_gene: .; CDR3nt: TGCGCCAGCAGCGGAACAGGGATCACTAACTATGGCTACACCTTC; CDR3aa: CASSGTGITNYGYTF
abundance: .; v_gene: TRBV9; j_gene: TRBJ2-7; d_gene: .; CDR3nt: TGTGCCAGCAGCCCCGGGATGTCCCAGAGCTCCTACGAGCAGTACTTC; CDR3aa: CASSPGMSQSSYEQYF
abundance: .; v_gene: TRBV27; j_gene: TRBJ1-2; d_gene: .; CDR3nt: TGTGCCAGCAGTTGGGGCAGCAACTATGGCTACACCTTC; CDR3aa: CASSWGSNYGYTF
abundance: .; v_gene: TRBV6-4; j_gene: TRBJ2-3; d_gene: .; CDR3nt: TGTGCCAGCAGTGACTCAGGGGACACAGATACGCAGTATTTT; CDR3aa: CASSDSGDTDTQYF
abundance: .; v_gene: TRBV2; j_gene: TRBJ2-7; d_gene: TRBD2; CDR3nt: TGTGCCAGCAGTGACCTAGCGGGGGATTCCTACGAGCAGTACTTC; CDR3aa: CASSDLAGDSYEQYF
abundance: .; v_gene: TRBV4-1; j_gene: TRBJ2-1; d_gene: .; CDR3nt: TGCGCCAGCGGGGGCGTCGGAAATGAGCAGTTCTTC; CDR3aa: CASGGVGNEQFF
abundance: .; v_gene: TRBV10-3; j_gene: TRBJ2-1; d_gene: .; CDR3nt: TGTGCCATCAGCCAGCGAGAAAGCTCCTACAATGAGCAGTTCTTC; CDR3aa: CAISQRESSYNEQFF
abundance: .; v_gene: TRBV24-1; j_gene: TRBJ1-5; d_gene: .; CDR3nt: TGTGCCACCAGTGATCAAGGGAGCAATCAGCCCCAGCATTTT; CDR3aa: CATSDQGSNQPQHF
abundance: .; v_gene: TRBV12-3/TRBV12-4; j_gene: TRBJ2-1; d_gene: .; CDR3nt: TGTGCCAGCAGTTTAGCAGCCTCTAATGAGCAGTTCTTC; CDR3aa: CASSLAASNEQFF
abundance: few; v_gene: TRBV5-5; j_gene: TRBJ2-7; d_gene: TRBD2; CDR3nt: TGTGCCAGCAGCTTGGCCCTCGGGACTAGCGGGGTAGTGCAGTACTTC; CDR3aa: CASSLALGTSGVVQYF
abundance: .; v_gene: TRBV4-2; j_gene: TRBJ2-5; d_gene: TRBD2; CDR3nt: TGTGCCAGCAGCCCGACTAGCGGACCACAAGAGACCCAGTACTTC; CDR3aa: CASSPTSGPQETQYF
abundance: few; v_gene: TRBV10-1; j_gene: TRBJ2-1; d_gene: .; CDR3nt: TGCGCCAGCAGCCTCGCACAGGGCAATGAGCAGTTCTTC; CDR3aa: CASSLAQGNEQFF
abundance: .; v_gene: TRBV7-8; j_gene: TRBJ2-1; d_gene: .; CDR3nt: TGTGCCAGCAGCCCTTCCCCCAGGGTACGCGAGCAGTTCTTC; CDR3aa: CASSPSPRVREQFF
abundance: .; v_gene: TRBV29-1; j_gene: TRBJ1-2; d_gene: .; CDR3nt: TGCAGCGTTGAGCCCCTAGGGGGCTACACCTTC; CDR3aa: CSVEPLGGYTF
abundance: .; v_gene: TRBV6-2/TRBV6-3; j_gene: TRBJ2-7; d_gene: TRBD1; CDR3nt: TGTGCCAGCAGCCCCGACAGGGTGCTTGAGTACTTC; CDR3aa: CASSPDRVLEYF
abundance: .; v_gene: TRBV6-4; j_gene: TRBJ2-3; d_gene: TRBD1; CDR3nt: TGTGCCAGCAGTGACTTGCCACCGGGACAGGGTCGACATACGCAGTATTTT; CDR3aa: CASSDLPPGQGRHTQYF
abundance: .; v_gene: TRBV9; j_gene: TRBJ1-6; d_gene: .; CDR3nt: TGTGCCAGCAGCGTCACAGGACAGAATGGTTCACCCCTCCACTTT; CDR3aa: CASSVTGQNGSPLHF
abundance: .; v_gene: TRBV7-9; j_gene: TRBJ1-3; d_gene: .; CDR3nt: TGTGCCAGCAGATCGGCGGATAGTACTCTTGGAAACACCATATATTTT; CDR3aa: CASRSADSTLGNTIYF
abundance: .; v_gene: TRBV14; j_gene: TRBJ2-1; d_gene: .; CDR3nt: TGTGCCAGCAGCCAAGATCGTTTGGAGGGGGAGACCTACAATGAGCAGTTCTTC; CDR3aa: CASSQDRLEGETYNEQFF
abundance: .; v_gene: TRBV6-6; j_gene: TRBJ1-4; d_gene: TRBD1; CDR3nt: TGTGCCAGCAGCTCCCTACAGGGGGGAACTAATGAAAAACTGTTTTTT; CDR3aa: CASSSLQGGTNEKLFF
abundance: .; v_gene: TRBV18; j_gene: TRBJ1-1; d_gene: .; CDR3nt: TGTGCCAGCTCACCAGTATTAGGGAACACTGAAGCTTTCTTT; CDR3aa: CASSPVLGNTEAFF
abundance: .; v_gene: TRBV19; j_gene: TRBJ1-1; d_gene: .; CDR3nt: TGTGCCAGTAGTATAGATCGGGTGCTCACTGAAGCTTTCTTT; CDR3aa: CASSIDRVLTEAFF
abundance: .; v_gene: TRBV9; j_gene: TRBJ2-1; d_gene: TRBD2; CDR3nt: TGTGCCAGCAGCGTAGGTTGGGGAGCGGGAGGGCCCAATGAGCAGTTCTTC; CDR3aa: CASSVGWGAGGPNEQFF
abundance: .; v_gene: TRBV19; j_gene: TRBJ1-2; d_gene: .; CDR3nt: TGTGCCAGTAGTATAGTTACAGGAGCCACACTCTTTAGCTACACCTTC; CDR3aa: CASSIVTGATLFSYTF